The sequence of this T cell receptor (beta chain) was determined in a study of Graves' ophthalmopathy and Graves' hyperthyroidism. Regarding the study as a whole: An approximately 83% specificity and about 88% sensitivity were achieved by a 13-signature model that separated ophthalmopathy from stable hyperthyroidism.

The CDR3 extends over 13 amino acids. Germline CDR1 is DFQATT and CDR2 is SNEGSKA (reference sequence). Trimming left V 6 bases short and J 8 bases short, with 19 bases between. This clonotype was recorded at least ten times. What it binds is not known. RNA transcripts served as template for amplifying TCR beta CDR3 sequences. HTBI primers were used in a first-round RT-PCR, which preceded a second-round multiplex PCR. Via MiXCR, TCRdb re-called the multiplex PCR reads, giving one row per CDR3 protein. The sample has about 700,000 distinct CDR3 sequences; 35% to 50% are singletons. Input material: peripheral blood. This clonotype was sampled from an adult man with Graves' ophthalmopathy. The gene calls are TRBV20-1 and TRBJ1-2; a possible D gene is TRBD1 (6 bases). CDR3 DNA: TGCAGTGCCAGGCCCCCGACAGGAAGGGGCTACACCTTC. It encodes CSARPPTGRGYTF.